This TCR beta chain was profiled in a study of blood T cells in healthy people across ages (dated by TCRdb to about 2015). Broadly, across the study: In model experiments, template switching captured about one uniquely barcoded TCR beta cDNA molecule for every two T cells. Age-related changes in TCR beta repertoire diversity were measured in the study by deep sequencing normalized with unique cDNA molecular identifiers. Donors were grouped into four age groups: young (average approximately 15 years), middle-aged (around 39), aged (around 60) and long-lived (around 80). To avoid experimental bias, donors of different ages were distributed randomly across sequencing lanes. For two donors (one aged 18 to 30 and one aged 80 or older), the study analyzed two additional independent replicas of 1 million unique cDNA reads from the same blood draw.

Libraries were made using 5' RACE. This sample was sequenced with an Illumina HiSeq 2500. A second PCR of roughly 7 to 11 cycles was performed with a sample-barcoded 5' primer and a J-beta primer mix. A template-switch 5' adaptor carrying 12 random nucleotides introduced a unique molecular identifier onto each TCR beta cDNA molecule. At least 3 million CDR3-containing paired-end reads were obtained from each sample. The Mint cDNA synthesis kit, primed by a TRBC-specific oligonucleotide, was used to synthesize first-strand cDNA from all RNA. After uracil-DNA glycosylase treatment, a first 18-cycle PCR used universal primers M1SS and BC2_uni_R on all cDNA. In the original analysis: Each sample was normalized by randomly selecting 1 million high-quality reads, each carrying a distinct molecular identifier. Instead of being binned into consensus sequences, reads with shared molecular identifiers were discarded. MiTCR, set to a Q25 quality threshold and the strictest error-elimination algorithm, was used for CDR3 identification, clonotype clustering and error correction. A nonparametric unseen species model with Euler transformation was used to estimate a lower bound on total TCR beta diversity. The raw public data were reprocessed by TCRdb itself: fastp quality trimming at Q25, MiXCR clonotype calling, in-frame beta chains only. Under each unique CDR3 protein, matching rows form one entry showing the most common genes and DNA. TCRdb's processing, not the authors' own work, is the source of the V and J calls. The sample data list fewer than 1,000,000 distinct CDR3 sequences, and approximately 44% of these were observed just once. About a fifth of the sample is taken by the ten largest.

Summary of the overall study and its limitations: The percentage of naive T cells measured by flow cytometry correlated strongly with observed TCR beta diversity. The long-lived group showed more naive CD4+ T cells, fewer expanded clones and increased TCR diversity than the aged group, suggesting age selection. Estimates of total diversity based on one million sequenced T cells were considered lower bounds and underestimates. Conclusive comparison of naive and antigen-experienced compartments was prevented by the profiling of bulk unsorted PBMCs. Observed TCR beta diversity per million T cells fell roughly linearly with age, and a significant reduction was already apparent by age around 40. Donor CMV infection status was unknown, potentially confounding age-related changes in expanded clonotypes.

With respect to this clonotype: There is no known antigen for this receptor. Per-base quality was not reported, and no clone a single base away is much larger than it.

Systemically healthy Caucasian individuals from Russia, 39 in total and aged roughly 6 to 90 years, were included as donors. Approximately 9.3 milliliters of peripheral blood were collected from each donor into EDTA-treated Vacutainer tubes. Ficoll-Paque density-gradient centrifugation was used to isolate PBMCs, with at least 7 million per sample. Trizol reagent was used to extract total RNA from PBMCs, with at least 6 micrograms per sample. The percentages of naive CD45RAhigh/CD27high T cells were determined by flow cytometry on a PBMC aliquot from every donor. The sequence was obtained from a man aged 60 to 75 in good health. Sequencing input: blood.

The CDR3 sequence is CASSQDPLGDTQYF. The DNA is as follows: TGCGCCAGCAGCCAAGATCCTTTAGGAGATACGCAGTATTTT. Rearrangement joined TRBV4-1 to TRBJ2-3; the D segment cannot be called with confidence. The germline V gene gives CDR1 as MGHRA and CDR2 as YSYEKL. Counted from cysteine to phenylalanine, this CDR3 has 14 amino acids. The retained sequence is limited to the CDR3, 42 bases, with the frame set at the first base. V gives up 0 bases and J gives up 5 bases, and the segment between their germline ends measures 9 bases.